The next 8 T cell receptor beta chains were all read from a single sample in a study of blood T cell repertoires in COVID-19. Using immunoSEQ multiplex PCR, the repertoire was profiled, and TCRdb retains in-frame clones only, with some absent. The sample lists 50,000 to 65,000 clones, approximately 86% occurring once. Material: peripheral blood. The source is a man aged 55 to 69 with acute or convalescent COVID-19.

This chain connects TRBV3-1 (or the pseudogene TRBV3-2) to TRBJ2-5; 11 nucleotides line up with TRBD2. Trimming at V came to 4 bases and at J to 4 bases, leaving 17 bases not matched to a gene. The CDR3 runs to 19 residues. The V gene's germline CDR1 is LGHDT and CDR2 YNNKEL (reference sequence). The CDR3 sequence is CASSRQGPSGRSPRETQYF. CDR3 coding DNA: TGTGCCAGCAGCCGACAAGGGCCTAGCGGGAGGAGTCCCCGAGAGACCCAGTACTTC.

The rearrangement links TRBV3-1 (or the pseudogene TRBV3-2) to TRBJ1-6; no firm D call. V was trimmed by 4 bases and J by 7 bases, leaving 11 bases between them. Germline V CDR1 and CDR2: LGHDT, YNNKEL (reference sequence). The CDR3 is 14 amino acids. The CDR3 sequence is CASSLRGGNSPLHF. The CDR3 coding sequence is TGTGCCAGCAGCCTGCGCGGCGGCAATTCACCCCTCCACTTT.

The genes are TRBV7-9 and TRBJ1-2; TRBD1 matches at 9 bases. The CDR3 has 16 residues. Germline V gene lookup returns CDR1 SEHNR and CDR2 FQNEAQ (reference sequence). With V trimmed by 5 bases and J by 4 bases, 11 bases remained unmatched. The CDR3 loop reads CASSTRGLGQGYGYTF. CDR3 bases: TGTGCCAGCAGCACCAGGGGTTTGGGACAGGGCTATGGCTACACCTTC.

A single count supports this clone. The chain joins TRBV28 to TRBJ2-1; a weak D match, TRBD1 (6 bases). Trimming pared 6 bases from V and 13 bases from J, leaving 16 bases between. The CDR3 has 12 amino acids. Germline V gene sequence: CDR1 MDHEN, CDR2 SYDVKM. The CDR3: CASSSHGTNQFF. CDR3 in DNA: TGTGCCAGCAGCTCCCACGGGACAAACCAGTTCTTC. The whole variable domain, filled in from reference TRBV28 and TRBJ2-1, reads DVKVTQSSRYLVKRTGEKVFLECVQDMDHENMFWYRQDPGLGLRLIYFSYDVKMKEKGDIPEGYSVSREKKERFSLILESASTNQTSMYLCASSSHGTNQFFGPGTRLTVL.

The V call is TRBV5-4, the J call TRBJ2-5; D is unclear. V dropped 2 bases and J dropped 1 base, with 9 bases sitting between them. Germline CDR1 and CDR2: SGHNT and YYREEE (reference sequence). The CDR3 consists of 14 residues. CDR3 DNA: TGTGCCAGCAGCTTCTGGCTCAGCCAAGAGACCCAGTACTTC. This encodes CASSFWLSQETQYF.

The chain combines TRBV7-6 with TRBJ1-3; D not resolved. Germline CDR1 and CDR2: SGHVS and FNYEAQ. V was shortened by 1 base and J by 4 bases, with 8 bases between the two germline ends. This CDR3 comprises 14 residues. The CDR3 here is CASSLEYRGNTIYF. The CDR3 nucleotides read TGTGCCAGCAGCTTAGAGTACCGGGGAAACACCATATATTTT.

DNA of the CDR3: TGTGCCATCAGTGATGGGGGCTCCGAAGCTTTCTTT. It translates to CAISDGGSEAFF. J is TRBJ1-1 and V is TRBV10-3; a weak D match, TRBD1 (6 bases). The CDR3 length is 12 residues. Germline-derived CDR1 and CDR2 are ENHRY and SYGVKD. V lost 3 bases and J 8 bases, leaving 10 bases between the germline ends.

The chain recombines TRBV19 with TRBJ2-2, with D possibly matching TRBD1 (6 bases). The CDR3 consists of 14 residues. Germline CDR1 and CDR2: LNHDA and SQIVND (reference sequence). V was shortened by 6 bases and J by 3 bases, with 11 bases between the two germline ends. CDR3 protein: CASSQPGDTGELFF. In nucleotides, the CDR3 is TGTGCCAGTAGCCAACCAGGGGACACCGGGGAGCTGTTTTTT.